This T cell receptor (beta chain) was sequenced during a study of shared clonotypes between healthy human individuals. Replicate PCRs from sorted subsets contained 200 ng DNA, which is some 32,000 T cell genomes. Only in-frame clones appear in the TCRdb table, and some are missing; sequencing was by immunoSEQ multiplex PCR. This table holds around 2.3 million clones, almost 96% found once. The germline gives CDR1 SGHRS, CDR2 YFSETQ. V lost 4 bases to trimming and J lost 3 bases; unmatched junction nucleotides: 5. CDR3 length: 15 residues. The rearrangement links TRBV5-1 to TRBJ2-7; 12 bases line up with TRBD2. The sequenced sample consisted of naive CD4+ T cells sorted from blood. As to subset: CD45RA+ positively selected. This sequence originates from a man younger than 30 in good health. The CDR3 region has the DNA TGCGCCAGCAGCCCTAGCGGGAGGGAGAACTACGAGCAGTACTTC. It encodes CASSPSGRENYEQYF.